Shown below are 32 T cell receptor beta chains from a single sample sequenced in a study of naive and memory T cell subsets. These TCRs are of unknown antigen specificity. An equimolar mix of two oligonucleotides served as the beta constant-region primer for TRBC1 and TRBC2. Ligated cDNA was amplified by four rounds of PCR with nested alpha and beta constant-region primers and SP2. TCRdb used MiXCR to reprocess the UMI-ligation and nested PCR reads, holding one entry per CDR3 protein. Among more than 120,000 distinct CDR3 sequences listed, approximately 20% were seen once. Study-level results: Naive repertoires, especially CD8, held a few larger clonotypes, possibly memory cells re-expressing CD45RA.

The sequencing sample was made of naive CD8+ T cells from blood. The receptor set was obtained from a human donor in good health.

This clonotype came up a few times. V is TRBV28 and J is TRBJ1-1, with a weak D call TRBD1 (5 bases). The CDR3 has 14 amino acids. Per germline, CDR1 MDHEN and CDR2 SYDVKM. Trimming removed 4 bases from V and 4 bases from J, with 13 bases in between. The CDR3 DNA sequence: TGTGCCAGCAGTTATCAGGGTTGGAGCACTGAAGCTTTCTTT. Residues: CASSYQGWSTEAFF.

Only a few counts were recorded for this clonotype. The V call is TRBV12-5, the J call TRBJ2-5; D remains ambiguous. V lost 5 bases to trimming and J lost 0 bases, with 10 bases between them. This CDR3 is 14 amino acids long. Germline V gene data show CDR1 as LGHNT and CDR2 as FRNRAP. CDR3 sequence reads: CASGPNLYQETQYF. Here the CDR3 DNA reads TGTGCTAGTGGTCCTAACCTGTACCAAGAGACCCAGTACTTC. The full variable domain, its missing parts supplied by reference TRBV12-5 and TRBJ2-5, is DARVTQTPRHKVTEMGQEVTMRCQPILGHNTVFWYRQTMMQGLELLAYFRNRAPLDDSGMPKDRFSAEMPDATLATLKIQPSEPRDSAVYFCASGPNLYQETQYFGPGTRLLVL.

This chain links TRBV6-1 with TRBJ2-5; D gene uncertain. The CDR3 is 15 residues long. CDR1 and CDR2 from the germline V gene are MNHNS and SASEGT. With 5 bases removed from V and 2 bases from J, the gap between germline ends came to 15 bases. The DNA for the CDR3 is TGTGCCAGCAGTTTTCTATTTTACGGGCAAGAGACCCAGTACTTC. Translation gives CASSFLFYGQETQYF.

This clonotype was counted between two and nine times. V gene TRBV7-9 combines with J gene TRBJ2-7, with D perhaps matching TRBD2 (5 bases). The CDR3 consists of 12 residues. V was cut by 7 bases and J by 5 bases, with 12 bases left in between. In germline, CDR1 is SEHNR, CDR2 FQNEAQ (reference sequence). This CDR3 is CASNPGGHEQYF. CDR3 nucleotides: TGTGCCAGCAACCCAGGCGGGCACGAGCAGTACTTC.

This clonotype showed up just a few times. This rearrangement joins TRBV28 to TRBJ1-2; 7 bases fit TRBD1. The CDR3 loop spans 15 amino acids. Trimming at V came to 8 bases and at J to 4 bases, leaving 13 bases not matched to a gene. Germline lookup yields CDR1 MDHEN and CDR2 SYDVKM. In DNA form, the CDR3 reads TGTGCCAGCGGGACGGACAGGCGATTCCTCTATGGCTACACCTTC. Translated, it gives CASGTDRRFLYGYTF.

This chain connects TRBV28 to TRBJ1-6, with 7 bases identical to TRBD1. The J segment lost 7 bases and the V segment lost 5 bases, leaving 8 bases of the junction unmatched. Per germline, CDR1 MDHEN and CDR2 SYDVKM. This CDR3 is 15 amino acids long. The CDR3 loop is CASSPWTGRNSPLHF. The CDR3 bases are TGTGCCAGCAGTCCGTGGACAGGAAGAAATTCACCCCTCCACTTT.

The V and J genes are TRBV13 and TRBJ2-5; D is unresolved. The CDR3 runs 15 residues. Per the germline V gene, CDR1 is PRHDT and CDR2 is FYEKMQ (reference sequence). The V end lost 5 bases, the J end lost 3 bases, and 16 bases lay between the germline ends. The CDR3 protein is CASSPRFGIEETQYF. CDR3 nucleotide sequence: TGTGCCAGCAGCCCCCGTTTCGGCATAGAAGAGACCCAGTACTTC.

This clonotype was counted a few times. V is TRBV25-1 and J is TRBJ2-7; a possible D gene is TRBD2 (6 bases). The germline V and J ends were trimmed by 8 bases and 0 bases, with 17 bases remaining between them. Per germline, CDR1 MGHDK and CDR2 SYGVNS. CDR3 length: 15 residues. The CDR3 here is CASPPLGGLSYEQYF. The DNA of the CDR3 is TGTGCCAGCCCGCCCCTGGGGGGACTCTCCTACGAGCAGTACTTC.

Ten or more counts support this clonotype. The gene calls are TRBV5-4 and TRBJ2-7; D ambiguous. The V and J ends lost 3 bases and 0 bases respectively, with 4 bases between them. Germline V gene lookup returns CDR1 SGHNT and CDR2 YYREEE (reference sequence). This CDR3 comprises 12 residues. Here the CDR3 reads CASSSDSYEQYF. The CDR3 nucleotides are TGTGCCAGCAGCTCCGACTCCTACGAGCAGTACTTC.

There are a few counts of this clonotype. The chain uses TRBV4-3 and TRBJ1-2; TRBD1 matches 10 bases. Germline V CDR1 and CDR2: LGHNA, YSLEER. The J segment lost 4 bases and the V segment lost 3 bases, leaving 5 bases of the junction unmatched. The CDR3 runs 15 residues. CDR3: CASSQDRGKFYGYTF. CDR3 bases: TGCGCCAGCAGCCAGGACAGGGGGAAATTCTATGGCTACACCTTC.

The CDR3 sequence: CASSERGWREFDNEQFF. The CDR3 nucleotides are TGTGCCAGCAGTGAAAGGGGCTGGCGGGAGTTCGACAATGAGCAGTTCTTC. The rearrangement uses TRBV6-1 and TRBJ2-1, with TRBD2 matching 7 bases. This CDR3 is built from 17 residues. Germline loops: CDR1 MNHNS, CDR2 SASEGT. V lost 2 bases and J lost 5; bases outside the gene matches: 12.

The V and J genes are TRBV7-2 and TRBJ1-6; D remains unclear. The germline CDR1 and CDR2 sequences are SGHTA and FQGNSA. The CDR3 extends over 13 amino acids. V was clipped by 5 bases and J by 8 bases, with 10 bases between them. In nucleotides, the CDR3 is TGTGCCAGCAGCACCGGGAACTATTCACCCCTCCACTTT. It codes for CASSTGNYSPLHF.

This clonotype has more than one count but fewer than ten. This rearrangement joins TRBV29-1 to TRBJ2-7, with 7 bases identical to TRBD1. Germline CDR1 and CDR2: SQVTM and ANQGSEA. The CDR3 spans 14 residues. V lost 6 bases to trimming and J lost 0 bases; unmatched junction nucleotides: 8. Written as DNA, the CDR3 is TGCAGCGTATACACAGGGGAAAGCTCCTACGAGCAGTACTTC. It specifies CSVYTGESSYEQYF.

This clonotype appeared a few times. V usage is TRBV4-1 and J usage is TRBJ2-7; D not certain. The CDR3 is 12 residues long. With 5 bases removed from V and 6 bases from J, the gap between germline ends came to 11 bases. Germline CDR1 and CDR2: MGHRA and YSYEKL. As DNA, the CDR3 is TGCGCCAGCAGCTCCATGGAAGGCGAGCAGTACTTC. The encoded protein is CASSSMEGEQYF.

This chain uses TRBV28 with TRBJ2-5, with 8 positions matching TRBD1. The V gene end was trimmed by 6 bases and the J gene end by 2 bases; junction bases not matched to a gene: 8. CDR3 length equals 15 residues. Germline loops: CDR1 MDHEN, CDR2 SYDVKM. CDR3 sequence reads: CASSHPDRGQETQYF. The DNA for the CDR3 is TGTGCCAGCAGCCACCCCGACAGGGGACAAGAGACCCAGTACTTC.

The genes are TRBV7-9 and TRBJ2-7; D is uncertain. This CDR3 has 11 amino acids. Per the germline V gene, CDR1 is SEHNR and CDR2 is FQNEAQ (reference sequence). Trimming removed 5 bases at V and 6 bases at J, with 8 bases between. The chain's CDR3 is CASSRAVEQYF. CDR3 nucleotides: TGTGCCAGCAGCCGCGCCGTCGAGCAGTACTTC.

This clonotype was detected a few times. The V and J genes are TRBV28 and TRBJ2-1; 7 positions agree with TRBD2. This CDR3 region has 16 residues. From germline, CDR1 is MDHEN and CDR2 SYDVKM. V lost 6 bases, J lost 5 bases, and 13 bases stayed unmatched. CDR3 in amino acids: CASSPLESGTNNEQFF. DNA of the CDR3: TGTGCCAGCAGCCCACTGGAAAGCGGGACGAACAATGAGCAGTTCTTC.

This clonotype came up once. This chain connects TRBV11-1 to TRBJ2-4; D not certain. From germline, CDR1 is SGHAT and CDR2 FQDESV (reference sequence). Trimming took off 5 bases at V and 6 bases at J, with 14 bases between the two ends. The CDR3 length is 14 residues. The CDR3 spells CASSLNNDRNIQYF. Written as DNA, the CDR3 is TGTGCCAGCAGCCTTAATAACGACCGAAACATTCAGTACTTC.

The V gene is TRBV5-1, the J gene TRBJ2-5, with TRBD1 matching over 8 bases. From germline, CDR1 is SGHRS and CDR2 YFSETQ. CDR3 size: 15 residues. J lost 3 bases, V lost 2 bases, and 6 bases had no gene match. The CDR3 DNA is TGCGCCAGCAGCTTCCTGGTGACAGGGGAAGAGACCCAGTACTTC. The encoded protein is CASSFLVTGEETQYF.

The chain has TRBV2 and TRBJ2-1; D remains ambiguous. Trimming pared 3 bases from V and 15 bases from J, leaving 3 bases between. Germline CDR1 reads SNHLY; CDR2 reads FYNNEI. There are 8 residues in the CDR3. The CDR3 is CASSERFF. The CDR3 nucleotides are TGTGCCAGCAGTGAGAGGTTCTTC.

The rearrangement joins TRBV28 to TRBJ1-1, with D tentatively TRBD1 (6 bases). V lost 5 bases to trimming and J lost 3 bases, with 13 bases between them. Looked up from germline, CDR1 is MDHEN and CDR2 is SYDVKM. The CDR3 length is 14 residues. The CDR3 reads CASSLQGWDTEAFF. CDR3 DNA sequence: TGTGCCAGCAGTCTACAGGGTTGGGACACTGAAGCTTTCTTT.

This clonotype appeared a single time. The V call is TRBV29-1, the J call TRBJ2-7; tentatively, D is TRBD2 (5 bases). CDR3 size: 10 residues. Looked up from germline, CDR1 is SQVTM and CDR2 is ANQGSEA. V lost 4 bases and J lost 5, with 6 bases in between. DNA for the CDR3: TGCAGCGTTGTCGGGGACGAGCAGTACTTC. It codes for CSVVGDEQYF.

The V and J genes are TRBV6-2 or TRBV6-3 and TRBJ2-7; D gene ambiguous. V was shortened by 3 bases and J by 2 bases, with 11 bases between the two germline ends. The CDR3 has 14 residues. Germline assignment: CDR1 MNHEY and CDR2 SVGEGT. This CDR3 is CASSYYGTAYEQYF. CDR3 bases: TGTGCCAGCAGTTATTATGGCACCGCCTACGAGCAGTACTTC.

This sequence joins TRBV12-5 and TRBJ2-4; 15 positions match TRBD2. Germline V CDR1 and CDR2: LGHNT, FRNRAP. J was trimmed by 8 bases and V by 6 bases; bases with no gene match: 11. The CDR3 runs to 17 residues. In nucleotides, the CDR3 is TGTGCTAGTGGGACCGGACTAGCGGGAGGGCTAGAATACATTCAGTACTTC. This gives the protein CASGTGLAGGLEYIQYF.

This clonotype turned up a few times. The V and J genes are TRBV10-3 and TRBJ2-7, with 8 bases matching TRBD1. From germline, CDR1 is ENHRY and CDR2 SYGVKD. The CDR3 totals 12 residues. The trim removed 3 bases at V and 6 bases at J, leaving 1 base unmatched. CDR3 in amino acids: CAISETGGEQYF. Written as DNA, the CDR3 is TGTGCCATCAGTGAAACAGGGGGCGAGCAGTACTTC.

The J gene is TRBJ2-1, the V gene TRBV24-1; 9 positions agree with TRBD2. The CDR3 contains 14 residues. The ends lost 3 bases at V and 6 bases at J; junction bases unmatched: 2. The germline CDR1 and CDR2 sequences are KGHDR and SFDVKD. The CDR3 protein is CATSDVTSGNEQFF. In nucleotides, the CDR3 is TGTGCCACCAGTGATGTGACTAGCGGCAATGAGCAGTTCTTC.

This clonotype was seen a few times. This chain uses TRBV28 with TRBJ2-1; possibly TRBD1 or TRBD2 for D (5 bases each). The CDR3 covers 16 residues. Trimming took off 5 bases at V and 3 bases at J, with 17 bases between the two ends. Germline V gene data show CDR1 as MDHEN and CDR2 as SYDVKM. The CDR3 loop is CASSTLLGVVYNEQFF. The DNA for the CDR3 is TGTGCCAGCAGTACCCTCTTGGGGGTCGTCTACAATGAGCAGTTCTTC.

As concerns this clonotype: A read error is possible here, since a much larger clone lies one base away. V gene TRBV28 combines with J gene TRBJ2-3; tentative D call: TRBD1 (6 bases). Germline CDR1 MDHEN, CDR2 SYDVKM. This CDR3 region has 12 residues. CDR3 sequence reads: CASSLETGTQYF. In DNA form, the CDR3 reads TGTGCCAGCAGTTTGGAGACAGGTACGCAGTATTTT.

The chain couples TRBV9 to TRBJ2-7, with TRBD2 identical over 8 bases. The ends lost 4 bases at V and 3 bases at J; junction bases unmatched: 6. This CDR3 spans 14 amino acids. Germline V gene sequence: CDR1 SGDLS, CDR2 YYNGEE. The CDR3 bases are TGTGCCAGCAGCCCAGTGGGACTAGACTACGAGCAGTACTTC. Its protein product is CASSPVGLDYEQYF.

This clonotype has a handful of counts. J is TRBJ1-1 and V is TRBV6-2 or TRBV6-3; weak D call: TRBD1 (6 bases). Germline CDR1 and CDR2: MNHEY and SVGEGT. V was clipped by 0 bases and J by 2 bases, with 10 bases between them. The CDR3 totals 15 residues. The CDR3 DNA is TGTGCCAGCAGTTACTCCCCAGGGGCCAACACTGAAGCTTTCTTT. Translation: CASSYSPGANTEAFF.

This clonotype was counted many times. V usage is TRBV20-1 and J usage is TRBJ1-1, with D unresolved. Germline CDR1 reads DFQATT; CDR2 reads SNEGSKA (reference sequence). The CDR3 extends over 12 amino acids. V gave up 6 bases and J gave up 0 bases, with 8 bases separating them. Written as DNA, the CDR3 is TGCAGTGCGGCTTCCATGAACACTGAAGCTTTCTTT. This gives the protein CSAASMNTEAFF.

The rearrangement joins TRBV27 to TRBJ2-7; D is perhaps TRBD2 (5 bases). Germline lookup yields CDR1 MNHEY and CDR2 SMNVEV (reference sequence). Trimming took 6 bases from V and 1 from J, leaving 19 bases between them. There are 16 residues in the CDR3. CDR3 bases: TGTGCCAGCAGGGGAATGGGTAGGCAGCGGTCCTACGAGCAGTACTTC. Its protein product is CASRGMGRQRSYEQYF.